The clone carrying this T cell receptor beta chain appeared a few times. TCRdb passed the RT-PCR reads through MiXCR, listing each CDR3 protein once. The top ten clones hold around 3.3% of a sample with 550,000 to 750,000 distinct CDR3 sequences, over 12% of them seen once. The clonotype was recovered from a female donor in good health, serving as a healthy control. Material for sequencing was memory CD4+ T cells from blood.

The CDR3 DNA reads as TGTGCCAGCAGCAAGCAACCGGGACAGGGGAGTACCGGGGAGCTGTTTTTT. Translation: CASSKQPGQGSTGELFF. The chain employs TRBV9 and TRBJ2-2; TRBD1 agrees at 10 bases. Per germline, CDR1 SGDLS and CDR2 YYNGEE. Trimming at V came to 4 bases and at J to 5 bases, leaving 11 bases not matched to a gene. The CDR3 runs 17 residues.